The 26 T cell receptor beta chains in this list originate from one sample, sequenced in a study of blood T cells in healthy people across ages. A J-beta primer mix and a sample-barcoded 5' primer were used in a second PCR of roughly 6 to 12 cycles. TCRdb re-derived calls from the 5' RACE reads in MiXCR, one entry per CDR3 protein. Of hundreds of thousands of distinct CDR3 sequences in the sample, around 50% are singletons; the top ten hold about 26%. The sequencing sample was made of blood. Every receptor here comes from a man aged 35-49 years in good health.

The rearrangement uses TRBV10-1 and TRBJ1-2; D might be TRBD1 (5 bases). This CDR3 has 11 residues. CDR1 is WNHNN, CDR2 SYGVQD, per germline (reference sequence). Trimming removed 7 bases from V and 5 bases from J, with 8 bases in between. The CDR3 DNA reads TGCGCCAGCACAGGGATATATGGCTACACCTTC. It specifies CASTGIYGYTF.

The chain has TRBV25-1 and TRBJ1-2; D gene unclear. CDR3 length: 16 residues. Trimming pared 3 bases from V and 3 bases from J, leaving 17 bases between. Per germline, CDR1 MGHDK and CDR2 SYGVNS. CDR3 residues: CASSDERRSSHYGYTF. The CDR3 region has the DNA TGTGCCAGCAGTGATGAACGCAGATCTTCCCACTATGGCTACACCTTC.

V usage is TRBV20-1 and J usage is TRBJ2-4, with TRBD1 identical over 8 bases. The CDR3 has 20 residues. Germline CDR1 DFQATT, CDR2 SNEGSKA (reference sequence). Losses at the gene ends were 6 bases for V and 0 bases for J; bases not matched to a gene: 22. The CDR3 DNA follows: TGCAGTGCGTTAACGGGACAGGTTCCGTCCGAGGCTCTAGCCAAAAACATTCAGTACTTC. Translating gives CSALTGQVPSEALAKNIQYF.

This clonotype showed up just a few times. The DNA for the CDR3 is TGTGCCAGCAGCCGCCAGAACACCGGGGAGCTGTTTTTT. It yields the protein CASSRQNTGELFF. The chain joins TRBV3-1 to TRBJ2-2; the D is unclear. V was clipped by 4 bases and J by 1 base, with 4 bases between them. Germline assignment: CDR1 LGHDT and CDR2 YNNKEL (reference sequence). The CDR3 is made up of 13 amino acids.

The chain uses TRBV27 and TRBJ2-7; D not resolved. Trimming removed 3 bases at V and 5 bases at J, with 5 bases between. CDR3 length: 11 amino acids. The germline V gene encodes CDR1 MNHEY and CDR2 SMNVEV (reference sequence). The chain's CDR3 is CASSFGDEQYF. In DNA, the CDR3 is TGTGCCAGCAGTTTTGGCGACGAGCAGTACTTC.

V is TRBV7-2 and J is TRBJ2-3, with a possible D match to TRBD2 (7 bases). Germline CDR1 SGHTA, CDR2 FQGNSA. The CDR3 consists of 15 residues. The germline V and J ends were trimmed by 6 bases and 5 bases, with 18 bases remaining between them. CDR3 loop: CASRFTGGGIDTQYF. The CDR3 DNA reads as TGTGCCAGCAGGTTTACGGGGGGCGGGATAGATACGCAGTATTTT.

The V gene is TRBV29-1, the J gene TRBJ2-5; 7 nucleotides agree with TRBD1. With the DNA end fitting TRBJ2-7 better, the J assignment may be wrong. The CDR3 extends over 14 amino acids. In germline, CDR1 is SQVTM, CDR2 ANQGSEA. CDR3 nucleotides: TGCAGCGCTGGCCCCCATTTTGACAGGGACGAGCAGTACTTC. Translation: CSAGPHFDRDEQYF.

This chain uses TRBV29-1 with TRBJ2-3; unclear D gene. Trimming pared 8 bases from V and 4 bases from J, leaving 25 bases between. Germline V gives CDR1 SQVTM, CDR2 ANQGSEA. This CDR3 contains 16 residues. The CDR3 here is CSYQYVRSVRADTQYF. The CDR3 region has the DNA TGCAGCTACCAATATGTCAGGTCCGTGCGCGCAGATACGCAGTATTTT.

This clonotype has more than one count but fewer than ten. The chain combines TRBV12-3 or TRBV12-4 with TRBJ1-6, with D possibly being TRBD1 (5 bases). The CDR3 covers 16 residues. Trimming shortened V by 6 bases and J by 0 bases, and 12 bases separated the two germline ends. Here the CDR3 DNA reads TGTGCCAGCAGCTTGGGACGGGTCTCCTATAATTCACCCCTCCACTTT. Its protein product is CASSLGRVSYNSPLHF.

The chain uses TRBV20-1 and TRBJ2-7; D gene ambiguous. The CDR3 covers 15 residues. Trimming cost V 0 bases and J 2 bases, with 14 bases left between them. From germline, CDR1 is DFQATT and CDR2 SNEGSKA (reference sequence). The CDR3 sequence: CSARESKTLTYEQYF. The CDR3 DNA reads TGCAGTGCTAGAGAATCTAAGACTCTCACCTACGAGCAGTACTTC.

This chain connects TRBV9 to TRBJ2-7; weak D call: TRBD2 (6 bases). The CDR3 runs to 14 residues. V was clipped by 0 bases and J by 6 bases, with 13 bases between them. Germline CDR1 and CDR2: SGDLS and YYNGEE. The CDR3 DNA reads TGTGCCAGCAGCGTAGGACTAGGGTATCGCGAGCAGTACTTC. Residues: CASSVGLGYREQYF.

The chain recombines TRBV7-6 with TRBJ2-3, with 9 bases fitting TRBD1. With V trimmed by 1 base and J by 6 bases, 11 bases remained unmatched. The CDR3 has 17 amino acids. Germline lookup yields CDR1 SGHVS and CDR2 FNYEAQ. Here the CDR3 DNA reads TGTGCCAGCAGCTTAGTGGGGACAGGGATAGTTTCGGATACGCAGTATTTT. It translates to CASSLVGTGIVSDTQYF.

The chain links TRBV2 to TRBJ2-7; TRBD1 matches at 8 bases. This CDR3 is built from 13 residues. Per germline, CDR1 SNHLY and CDR2 FYNNEI. With 9 bases clipped from V and 5 bases from J, the junction kept 9 bases outside the gene matches. In DNA form, the CDR3 reads TGTGCCAGGTCAAGACAGGGGAAGGACGAGCAGTACTTC. The encoded protein is CARSRQGKDEQYF. The full variable domain, with the rest looked up from reference TRBV2 and TRBJ2-7, is EPEVTQTPSHQVTQMGQEVILRCVPISNHLYFYWYRQILGQKVEFLVSFYNNEISEKSEIFDDQFSVERPDGSNFTLKIRSTKLEDSAMYFCARSRQGKDEQYFGPGTRLTVT.

This clonotype turned up a few times. The chain employs TRBV29-1 and TRBJ2-7; D gene ambiguous. Germline V gives CDR1 SQVTM, CDR2 ANQGSEA. The CDR3 has 12 amino acids. With 4 bases removed from V and 3 bases from J, the gap between germline ends came to 10 bases. The CDR3 DNA reads TGCAGCGTTGTGTGGGGTAACTACGAGCAGTACTTC. Translated, it gives CSVVWGNYEQYF.

In its sample, this clonotype was seen many times. This chain connects TRBV5-1 to TRBJ2-5, with D tentatively TRBD1 (6 bases). The CDR3 has 13 amino acids. V shed 0 bases and J shed 5 bases, with 8 bases lying between them. Germline values: CDR1 SGHRS, CDR2 YFSETQ. As DNA, the CDR3 is TGCGCCAGCAGCTTGGGCAGGGGTGAGACCCAGTACTTC. Translation: CASSLGRGETQYF.

This sequence joins TRBV5-1 and TRBJ2-7, with D uncertain. Germline CDR1 reads SGHRS; CDR2 reads YFSETQ. The CDR3 loop spans 16 amino acids. The V and J ends lost 4 bases and 4 bases respectively, with 21 bases between them. CDR3 sequence (DNA): TGCGCCAGCAGCCAAATCTGGACGGAATCCTTTTACGAGCAGTACTTC. Encoded protein: CASSQIWTESFYEQYF. Using reference TRBV5-1 and TRBJ2-7 for the parts outside the CDR3, the full variable domain is KAGVTQTPRYLIKTRGQQVTLSCSPISGHRSVSWYQQTPGQGLQFLFEYFSETQRNKGNFPGRFSGRQFSNSRSEMNVSTLELGDSALYLCASSQIWTESFYEQYFGPGTRLTVT.

The chain is built from TRBV24-1 and TRBJ2-4; 8 nucleotides align to TRBD2. The J call is in doubt because the DNA end fits TRBJ2-5 better. CDR1 is KGHDR and CDR2 is SFDVKD in the germline V gene. This CDR3 region has 16 residues. Written as DNA, the CDR3 is TGTGCCACCAGTGATTTATCCAGCGGGAGTGAAGAGACCCAGTACTTC. Protein product: CATSDLSSGSEETQYF.

The V and J genes are TRBV28 and TRBJ2-3; 8 positions match TRBD2. The V gene's germline CDR1 is MDHEN and CDR2 SYDVKM. This CDR3 is 16 amino acids long. Trimming took 2 bases from V and 4 from J; bases not matched to a gene: 8. Written as DNA, the CDR3 is TGTGCCAGCAGTTTACTCAGCGGGGGACTGCCAGATACGCAGTATTTT. The encoded protein is CASSLLSGGLPDTQYF.

This sequence joins TRBV24-1 and TRBJ2-3; no clear D. Germline V gene data show CDR1 as KGHDR and CDR2 as SFDVKD. The CDR3 is 14 amino acids. The germline V and J ends were trimmed by 0 bases and 4 bases, with 7 bases remaining between them. The CDR3 reads CATSDLYQADTQYF. The CDR3 coding sequence is TGTGCCACCAGTGATTTGTACCAGGCAGATACGCAGTATTTT.

This clonotype has a handful of counts. This could be a read error, since a much larger clone is one nucleotide away. This rearrangement joins TRBV5-1 to TRBJ2-3; 9 positions agree with TRBD1. This CDR3 is built from 14 residues. After removal of 6 bases from V and 3 bases from J, the junction contained 5 bases not matched to a gene. The germline V gene encodes CDR1 SGHRS and CDR2 YFSETQ. CDR3: CASILQGATDTQYF. CDR3 coding DNA: TGCGCCAGCATCTTACAGGGGGCGACAGATACGCAGTATTTT.

The chain employs TRBV7-9 and TRBJ1-2; D possibly corresponds to TRBD1 (5 bases). The CDR3 runs to 19 residues. The germline gives CDR1 SEHNR, CDR2 FQNEAQ (reference sequence). Trimming shortened V by 1 base and J by 0 bases, and 21 bases separated the two germline ends. The CDR3 reads CASSLGRGLPGLSNYGYTF. CDR3 DNA sequence: TGTGCCAGCAGCTTAGGGAGAGGATTACCGGGACTGTCTAACTATGGCTACACCTTC.

The V call is TRBV6-5, the J call TRBJ1-4; D is unclear. This CDR3 is built from 15 residues. Trimming shortened V by 2 bases and J by 4 bases, and 11 bases separated the two germline ends. The germline V gene encodes CDR1 MNHEY and CDR2 SVGAGI. The CDR3 is CASSYAGMGNEKLFF. CDR3 coding DNA: TGTGCCAGCAGTTACGCGGGGATGGGTAATGAAAAACTGTTTTTT.

In the case of this clonotype: Sequence at one end of the junction differs from germline and may be a read error. The rearrangement links TRBV7-2 to TRBJ2-3, with 11 bases that match TRBD2. This CDR3 spans 15 amino acids. Germline V gives CDR1 SGHTA, CDR2 FQGNSA. CDR3 nucleotides: TGTGCCAGCAGCGTAGCGGGAGGGTACACAGATACGCAGTATTTT. Translating it yields CASSVAGGYTDTQYF.

This clonotype came up a few times. The chain employs TRBV20-1 and TRBJ2-5, with TRBD2 as a possible D gene (6 bases). Per the germline V gene, CDR1 is DFQATT and CDR2 is SNEGSKA (reference sequence). Trimming took 0 bases from V and 2 from J, leaving 13 bases between them. The CDR3 sequence is 15 residues long. The CDR3 DNA follows: TGCAGTGCTAGAGATGTGGGAGGCTATCAAGAGACCCAGTACTTC. Protein product: CSARDVGGYQETQYF.

On this clonotype: This may arise from a read error, as a much more abundant clone is one base away. This chain joins TRBV7-2 and TRBJ2-3, with D tentatively TRBD2 (5 bases). Germline V CDR1 and CDR2: SGHTA, FQGNSA. Between the trimmed V and J ends, which lost 1 base and 1 base, there was a span of 15 bases. There are 17 residues in the CDR3. CDR3 bases: TGTGCCAGCAGCTTAGATCCCTTGCGGGCGGGCACAGATACGCAGTATTTT. As protein: CASSLDPLRAGTDTQYF. The full variable domain, completed using reference TRBV7-2 and TRBJ2-3, is GAGVSQSPSNKVTEKGKDVELRCDPISGHTALYWYRQSLGQGLEFLIYFQGNSAPDKSGLPSDRFSAERTGGSVSTLTIQRTQQEDSAVYLCASSLDPLRAGTDTQYFGPGTRLTVL.

This sequence joins TRBV29-1 and TRBJ1-5; TRBD1 is a possible D gene (5 bases). The length of the CDR3 is 13 residues. V was clipped by 4 bases and J by 6 bases, with 13 bases between them. Germline values: CDR1 SQVTM, CDR2 ANQGSEA. DNA for the CDR3: TGCAGCGTTGCCGGGACTGAATCTCAGCCCCAGCATTTT. Its protein is CSVAGTESQPQHF.